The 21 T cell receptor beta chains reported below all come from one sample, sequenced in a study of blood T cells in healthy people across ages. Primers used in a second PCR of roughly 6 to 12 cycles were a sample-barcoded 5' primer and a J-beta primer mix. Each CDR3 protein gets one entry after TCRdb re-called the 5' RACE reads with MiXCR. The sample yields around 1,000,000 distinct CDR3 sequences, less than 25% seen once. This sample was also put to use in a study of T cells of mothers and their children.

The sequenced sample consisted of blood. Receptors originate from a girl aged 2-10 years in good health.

The CDR3 DNA follows: TGTGCCAGCAGCTTCGTAGCAGGGACCACTGAAGCTTTCTTT. This codes for CASSFVAGTTEAFF. The chain recombines TRBV7-2 with TRBJ1-1; D is perhaps TRBD1 (5 bases). Germline CDR1 is SGHTA and CDR2 is FQGNSA. The CDR3 runs 14 residues. Trimming took 3 bases from V and 4 from J, leaving 12 bases between them.

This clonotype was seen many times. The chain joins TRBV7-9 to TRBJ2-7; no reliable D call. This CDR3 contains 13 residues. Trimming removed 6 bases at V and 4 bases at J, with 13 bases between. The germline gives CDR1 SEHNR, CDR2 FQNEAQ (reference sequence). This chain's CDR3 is CASSSPGNYEQYF. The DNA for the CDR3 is TGTGCCAGCAGTTCCCCAGGAAATTACGAGCAGTACTTC.

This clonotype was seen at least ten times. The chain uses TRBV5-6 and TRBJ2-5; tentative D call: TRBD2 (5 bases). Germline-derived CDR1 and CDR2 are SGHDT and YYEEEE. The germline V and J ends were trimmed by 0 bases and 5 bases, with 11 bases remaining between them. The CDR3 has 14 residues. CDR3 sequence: CASSLVLAEETQYF. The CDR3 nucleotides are TGTGCCAGCAGCTTGGTTCTAGCCGAGGAGACCCAGTACTTC.

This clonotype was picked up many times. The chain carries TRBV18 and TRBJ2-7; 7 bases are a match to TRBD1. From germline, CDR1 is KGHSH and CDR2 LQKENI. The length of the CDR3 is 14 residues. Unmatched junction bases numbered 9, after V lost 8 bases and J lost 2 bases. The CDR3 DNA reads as TGTGCCAGCAGCCCCGGGACAGCAACCTACGAGCAGTACTTC. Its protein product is CASSPGTATYEQYF. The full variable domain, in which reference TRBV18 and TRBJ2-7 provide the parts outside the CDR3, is NAGVMQNPRHLVRRRGQEARLRCSPMKGHSHVYWYRQLPEEGLKFMVYLQKENIIDESGMPKERFSAEFPKEGPSILRIQQVVRGDSAAYFCASSPGTATYEQYFGPGTRLTVT.

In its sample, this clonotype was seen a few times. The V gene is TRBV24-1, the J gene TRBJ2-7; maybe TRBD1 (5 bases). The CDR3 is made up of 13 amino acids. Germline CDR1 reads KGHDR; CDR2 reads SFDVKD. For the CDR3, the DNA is TGTGTCATCAGGGTCCTCGGCCTTGTCGAGCAGTACTTC. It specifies CVIRVLGLVEQYF.

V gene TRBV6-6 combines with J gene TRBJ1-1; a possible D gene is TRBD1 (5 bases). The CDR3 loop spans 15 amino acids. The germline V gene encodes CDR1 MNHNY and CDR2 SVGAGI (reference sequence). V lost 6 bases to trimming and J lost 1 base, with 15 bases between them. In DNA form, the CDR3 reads TGTGCCAGCAGCGGGGCCGTGGAGAAGAACACTGAAGCTTTCTTT. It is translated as CASSGAVEKNTEAFF.

Here the CDR3 reads CASSFTDGRSYNEQFF. In DNA, the CDR3 is TGTGCCAGCAGCTTTACGGACGGGAGGTCTTACAATGAGCAGTTCTTC. The chain recombines TRBV7-3 with TRBJ2-1, with 7 nucleotides matching TRBD2. V was clipped by 3 bases and J by 4 bases; unmatched bases: 9. The germline gives CDR1 SGHTA, CDR2 FQGTGA. This CDR3 has 16 amino acids.

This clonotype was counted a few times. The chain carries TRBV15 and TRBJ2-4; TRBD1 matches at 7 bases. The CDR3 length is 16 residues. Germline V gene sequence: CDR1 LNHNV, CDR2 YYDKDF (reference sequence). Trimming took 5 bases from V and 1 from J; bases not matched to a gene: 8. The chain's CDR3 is CATSLQQGTAKNIQYF. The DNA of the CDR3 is TGTGCCACCAGCCTTCAACAGGGGACGGCCAAAAACATTCAGTACTTC.

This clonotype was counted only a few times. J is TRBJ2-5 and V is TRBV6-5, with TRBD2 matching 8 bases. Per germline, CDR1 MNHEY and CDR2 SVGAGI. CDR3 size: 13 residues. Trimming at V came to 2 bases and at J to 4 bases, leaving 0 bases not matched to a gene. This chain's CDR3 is CASSYAGGETQYF. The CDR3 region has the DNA TGTGCCAGCAGTTACGCGGGAGGAGAGACCCAGTACTTC.

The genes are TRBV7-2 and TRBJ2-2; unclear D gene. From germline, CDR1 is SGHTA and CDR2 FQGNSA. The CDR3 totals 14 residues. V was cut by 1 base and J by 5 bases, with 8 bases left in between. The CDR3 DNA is TGTGCCAGCAGCTTAGGCCTTGCGACCGGGGAGCTGTTTTTT. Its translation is CASSLGLATGELFF.

DNA of the CDR3: TGCAGTGCTAGAGATACCGAATATGGCTACACCTTC. Translation gives CSARDTEYGYTF. V usage is TRBV20-1 and J usage is TRBJ1-2, with D unclear. The CDR3 is 12 residues long. Germline V lookup: CDR1 DFQATT, CDR2 SNEGSKA (reference sequence). The V and J ends lost 0 bases and 5 bases respectively, with 7 bases between them.

As DNA, the CDR3 is TGCAGCGTGACAAGCCGGGGGATGAACACTGAAGCTTTCTTT. Protein: CSVTSRGMNTEAFF. The V and J genes are TRBV29-1 and TRBJ1-1, with D perhaps TRBD1 (5 bases). V gave up 6 bases and J gave up 0 bases, with 14 bases separating them. Germline-derived CDR1 and CDR2 are SQVTM and ANQGSEA. The CDR3 totals 14 residues.

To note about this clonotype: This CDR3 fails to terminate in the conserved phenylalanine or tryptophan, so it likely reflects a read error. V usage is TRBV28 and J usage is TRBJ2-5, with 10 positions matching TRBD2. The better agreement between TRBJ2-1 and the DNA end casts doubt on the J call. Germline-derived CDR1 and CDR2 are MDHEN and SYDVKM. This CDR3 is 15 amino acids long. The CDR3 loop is CASSFYLAGVREQFL. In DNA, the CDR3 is TGTGCCAGCAGTTTTTATCTAGCGGGAGTGCGAGAGCAGTTCCTC.

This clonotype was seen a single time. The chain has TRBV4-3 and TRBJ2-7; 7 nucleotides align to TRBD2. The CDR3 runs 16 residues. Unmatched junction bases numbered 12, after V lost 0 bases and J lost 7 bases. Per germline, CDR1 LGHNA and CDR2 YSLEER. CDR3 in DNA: TGCGCCAGCAGCCAAGACCTTCTAGGACCCGGGAGGGAGCAGTACTTC. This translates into CASSQDLLGPGREQYF.

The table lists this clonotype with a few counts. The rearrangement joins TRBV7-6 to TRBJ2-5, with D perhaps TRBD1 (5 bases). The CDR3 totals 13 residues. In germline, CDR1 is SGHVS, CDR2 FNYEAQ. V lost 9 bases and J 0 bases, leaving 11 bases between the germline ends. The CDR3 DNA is TGTGCCAGTCAAGCAGGGAACCAAGAGACCCAGTACTTC. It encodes CASQAGNQETQYF.

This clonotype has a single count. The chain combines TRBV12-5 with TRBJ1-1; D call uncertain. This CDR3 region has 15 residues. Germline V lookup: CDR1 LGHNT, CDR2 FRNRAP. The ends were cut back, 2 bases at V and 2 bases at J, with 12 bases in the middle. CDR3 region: CASGLTPKGNTEAFF. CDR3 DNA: TGTGCTAGTGGTTTGACACCGAAGGGTAACACTGAAGCTTTCTTT.

In DNA form, the CDR3 reads TGTGCCAGCAGCTTAGTGGTGGGGCTCAGTGAAGCTTTCTTT. Amino acid sequence: CASSLVVGLSEAFF. J is TRBJ1-1 and V is TRBV11-2; possible D gene TRBD1, 5 bases. Per germline, CDR1 SGHAT and CDR2 FQNNGV. This CDR3 comprises 14 residues. V lost 1 base and J lost 7, with 13 bases in between.

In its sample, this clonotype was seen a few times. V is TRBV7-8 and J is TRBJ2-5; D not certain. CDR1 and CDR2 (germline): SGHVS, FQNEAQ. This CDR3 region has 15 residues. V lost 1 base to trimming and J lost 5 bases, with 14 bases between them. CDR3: CASSLESEVSETQYF. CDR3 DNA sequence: TGTGCCAGCAGCTTAGAATCCGAGGTCTCCGAGACCCAGTACTTC. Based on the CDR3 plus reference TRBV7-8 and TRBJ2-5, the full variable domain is GAGVSQSPRYKVAKRGQDVALRCDPISGHVSLFWYQQALGQGPEFLTYFQNEAQLDKSGLPSDRFFAERPEGSVSTLKIQRTQQEDSAVYLCASSLESEVSETQYFGPGTRLLVL.

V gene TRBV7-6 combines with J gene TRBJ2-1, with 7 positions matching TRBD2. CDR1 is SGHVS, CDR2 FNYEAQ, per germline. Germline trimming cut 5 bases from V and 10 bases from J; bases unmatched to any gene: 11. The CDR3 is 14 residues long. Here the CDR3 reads CASSLRLASGEQFF. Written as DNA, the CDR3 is TGTGCCAGCAGCCTCAGACTAGCCTCTGGGGAGCAGTTCTTC.

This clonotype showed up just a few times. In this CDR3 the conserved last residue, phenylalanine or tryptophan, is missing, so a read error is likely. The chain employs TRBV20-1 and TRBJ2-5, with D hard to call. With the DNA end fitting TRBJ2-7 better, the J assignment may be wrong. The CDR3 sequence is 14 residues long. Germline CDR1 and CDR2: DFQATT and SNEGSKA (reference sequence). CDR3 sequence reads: CSARAQQPSYEQYL. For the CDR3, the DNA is TGCAGTGCTAGAGCCCAACAGCCCTCCTACGAGCAGTACCTC.

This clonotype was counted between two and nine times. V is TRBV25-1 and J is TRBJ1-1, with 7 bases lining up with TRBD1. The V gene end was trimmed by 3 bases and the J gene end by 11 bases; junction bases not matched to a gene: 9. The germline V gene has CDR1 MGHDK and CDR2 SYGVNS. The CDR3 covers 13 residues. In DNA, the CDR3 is TGTGCCAGCAGTGACCACAGGGGTTTCGGGGCTTTCTTT. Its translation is CASSDHRGFGAFF.